This T cell receptor (beta chain) is from a study of blood T cell repertoires in COVID-19. This CDR3 is 14 amino acids long. From germline, CDR1 is SGHTA and CDR2 FQGNSA. V was cut by 5 bases and J by 6 bases, with 16 bases left in between. This clone was picked up a small number of times. Measured with immunoSEQ multiplex PCR; TCRdb has only the in-frame clones, and not every one. Of approximately 130,000 clones in the sample, roughly four fifths were seen once. V is TRBV7-2 and J is TRBJ1-1, with a tentative D call TRBD1 (6 bases). Sequencing input: peripheral blood. This receptor was identified in a man between 40 and 49 years old with active or convalescent COVID-19. The CDR3 DNA sequence: TGTGCCAGCAGCCTTACACAGGGAAGGCCTGAAGCTTTCTTT. This gives the protein CASSLTQGRPEAFF.